This is a list of T cell receptor beta chains from one sample in a study of glioma-infiltrating T cells after dendritic cell vaccination. Some clones are missing from TCRdb's copy, which holds only in-frame ones; the method was immunoSEQ multiplex PCR. This sample has roughly 96,000 clones, with 70% to 80% found just once. The sequencing here drew on blood, taken before dendritic cell vaccination. The receptors derive from a human donor with glioblastoma. The CDR3 runs from the conserved cysteine through the conserved F or W. The D gene is left open where the match is weak. Not every row has a clone size; where given, it reads once, few, many or a size class.

j_gene: TRBJ2-5
v_gene: TRBV5-4
len: 15
d_gene: TRBD1
abundance: .
CDR3aa: CASSFPGTAQETQYF
CDR3nt: TGTGCCAGCAGCTTCCCCGGGACAGCCCAAGAGACCCAGTACTTC

j_gene: TRBJ1-1
v_gene: TRBV10-1
len: 15
d_gene: .
abundance: .
CDR3aa: CASSGSEGPRTEAFF
CDR3nt: TGCGCCAGCAGTGGGTCAGAGGGTCCGAGGACTGAAGCTTTCTTT

j_gene: TRBJ1-4
v_gene: TRBV18
len: 13
d_gene: .
abundance: .
CDR3aa: CASTSRTDEKLFF
CDR3nt: TGTGCCAGCACCTCGAGGACAGATGAAAAACTGTTTTTT

j_gene: TRBJ2-7
v_gene: TRBV5-1
len: 12
d_gene: .
abundance: .
CDR3aa: CASGLNSYEQYF
CDR3nt: TGCGCCAGCGGACTCAACTCCTACGAGCAGTACTTC

j_gene: TRBJ1-2
v_gene: TRBV5-4
len: 16
d_gene: .
abundance: .
CDR3aa: CASSLDRPGANYGYTF
CDR3nt: TGTGCCAGCAGCTTGGACAGGCCGGGGGCTAACTATGGCTACACCTTC

j_gene: TRBJ1-4
v_gene: TRBV2
len: 14
d_gene: .
abundance: .
CDR3aa: CASIQGSFNEKLFF
CDR3nt: TGTGCCAGCATCCAGGGGTCATTCAATGAAAAACTGTTTTTT

j_gene: TRBJ1-4
v_gene: TRBV5-5
len: 18
d_gene: TRBD1
abundance: few
CDR3aa: CASSLGQGGVPTNEKLFF
CDR3nt: TGTGCCAGCAGCTTGGGACAGGGGGGAGTTCCGACTAATGAAAAACTGTTTTTT

j_gene: TRBJ2-3
v_gene: TRBV10-1
len: 18
d_gene: .
abundance: .
CDR3aa: CASSESGGLPGRTDTQYF
CDR3nt: TGCGCCAGCAGTGAGTCGGGGGGGCTCCCGGGACGCACAGATACGCAGTATTTT

j_gene: TRBJ1-1
v_gene: TRBV20-1
len: 10
d_gene: .
abundance: .
CDR3aa: CSATQVAAFF
CDR3nt: TGCAGTGCTACACAGGTCGCGGCTTTCTTT

j_gene: TRBJ2-3
v_gene: TRBV6-1
len: 14
d_gene: .
abundance: .
CDR3aa: CASSEVGLADTQYF
CDR3nt: TGTGCCAGCAGTGAGGTTGGGCTGGCAGATACGCAGTATTTT

j_gene: TRBJ2-2
v_gene: TRBV5-4
len: 13
d_gene: .
abundance: .
CDR3aa: CASSFKHPGELFF
CDR3nt: TGTGCCAGCAGCTTTAAGCATCCCGGGGAGCTGTTTTTT

j_gene: TRBJ2-3
v_gene: TRBV5-1
len: 13
d_gene: .
abundance: .
CDR3aa: CASSPLSTDTQYF
CDR3nt: TGCGCCAGCAGCCCCTTAAGCACAGATACGCAGTATTTT

j_gene: TRBJ1-2
v_gene: TRBV4-1
len: 15
d_gene: TRBD1
abundance: few
CDR3aa: CASRTDRGANYGYTF
CDR3nt: TGCGCCAGCAGAACCGACAGGGGGGCAAACTATGGCTACACCTTC

j_gene: TRBJ2-7
v_gene: TRBV6-6
len: 16
d_gene: TRBD1
abundance: .
CDR3aa: CASRDRTGGLSTEQYF
CDR3nt: TGTGCCAGCAGAGATAGGACAGGCGGGCTATCAACGGAGCAGTACTTC

j_gene: TRBJ2-7
v_gene: TRBV30
len: 11
d_gene: .
abundance: .
CDR3aa: CAWGEGGEQYF
CDR3nt: TGTGCCTGGGGCGAGGGTGGCGAGCAGTACTTC

j_gene: TRBJ2-7
v_gene: TRBV6-1
len: 15
d_gene: TRBD1
abundance: .
CDR3aa: CASSEWGQGIDEQYF
CDR3nt: TGTGCCAGCAGTGAATGGGGACAGGGTATCGACGAGCAGTACTTC

j_gene: TRBJ2-1
v_gene: TRBV19
len: 17
d_gene: .
abundance: .
CDR3aa: CASSASNRVTSYNEQFF
CDR3nt: TGTGCCAGTAGTGCATCGAACAGGGTTACCTCCTACAATGAGCAGTTCTTC

j_gene: TRBJ2-3
v_gene: TRBV5-1
len: 15
d_gene: TRBD2
abundance: .
CDR3aa: CASSLGLAGTDTQYF
CDR3nt: TGCGCCAGCAGCTTGGGGCTAGCGGGCACAGATACGCAGTATTTT

j_gene: TRBJ1-1
v_gene: TRBV5-1
len: 13
d_gene: .
abundance: .
CDR3aa: CASRLNTNTEAFF
CDR3nt: TGCGCCAGCAGACTGAATACGAACACTGAAGCTTTCTTT